Presented here are 19 T cell receptor beta chains from one specimen sequenced in a study of regulatory T cells in long-lasting Graves disease. As to time point: persistent/refractory GD, antithyroid drugs over 5 years with positive TRAb. After RNA was extracted from PBMCs, the TCR library was made from it. For TCR beta, libraries came from iRepertoire HTBI primers and Arm-PCR of CDR3 regions. TCRdb used MiXCR to reprocess the multiplex PCR reads, holding one entry per CDR3 protein. Of almost 350,000 distinct CDR3 sequences listed, 15% to 20% are singletons. The sequencing used peripheral blood mononuclear cells (PBMCs), collected when the disease was refractory, from a patient treated with antithyroid drugs. These receptors were collected from a female donor with Graves disease.

This clonotype was detected a few times. V gene TRBV28 combines with J gene TRBJ2-7; maybe TRBD2 (5 bases). Germline CDR1 reads MDHEN; CDR2 reads SYDVKM. V dropped 2 bases and J dropped 1 base, with 12 bases sitting between them. The CDR3 has 15 amino acids. CDR3 DNA sequence: TGTGCCAGCAGTTTAGAGACCGCGGGTTCCTACGAGCAGTACTTC. This sequence encodes CASSLETAGSYEQYF. Filled out from reference TRBV28 and TRBJ2-7, the complete variable domain reads DVKVTQSSRYLVKRTGEKVFLECVQDMDHENMFWYRQDPGLGLRLIYFSYDVKMKEKGDIPEGYSVSREKKERFSLILESASTNQTSMYLCASSLETAGSYEQYFGPGTRLTVT.

This clonotype was observed at least ten times. The rearrangement joins TRBV11-1 to TRBJ2-7; D call uncertain. From germline, CDR1 is SGHAT and CDR2 FQDESV (reference sequence). Deletions cut 5 bases from V and 0 bases from J, with 11 bases between. The CDR3 sequence is 14 residues long. CDR3 sequence: CASSLPDDSYEQYF. The CDR3 DNA reads TGTGCCAGCAGCCTCCCGGACGACTCCTACGAGCAGTACTTC.

As regards this clonotype: This may be a read error: a much more frequent sequence differs by one nucleotide. The chain employs TRBV28 and TRBJ2-7; the D is unclear. The CDR3 totals 12 residues. The V and J ends lost 6 bases and 3 bases respectively, with 9 bases between them. In germline, CDR1 is MDHEN, CDR2 SYDVKM. The CDR3: CASRGSLYEQYF. The CDR3 nucleotides read TGTGCCAGCAGGGGATCGCTCTACGAGCAGTACTTC.

This clonotype occurred a few times. The gene calls are TRBV7-9 and TRBJ2-2; possibly TRBD2 for D (7 bases). V dropped 2 bases and J dropped 4 bases, with 8 bases sitting between them. Per germline, CDR1 SEHNR and CDR2 FQNEAQ (reference sequence). This CDR3 contains 14 residues. The chain's CDR3 is CASSLRGATGELFF. The CDR3 bases are TGTGCCAGCAGCTTACGGGGGGCCACCGGGGAGCTGTTTTTT.

There are a few counts of this clonotype. This chain uses TRBV19 with TRBJ1-5; 7 positions agree with TRBD1. Germline CDR1 reads LNHDA; CDR2 reads SQIVND (reference sequence). The CDR3 consists of 14 residues. Losses at the gene ends were 7 bases for V and 4 bases for J; bases not matched to a gene: 7. The CDR3 loop reads CASTLQGGNQPQHF. The CDR3 DNA reads as TGTGCCAGTACCCTGCAGGGGGGGAATCAGCCCCAGCATTTT.

This clonotype was counted at least ten times. The V call is TRBV12-3 or TRBV12-4, the J call TRBJ1-2; D not resolved. V was clipped by 6 bases and J by 2 bases, with 4 bases between them. The CDR3 runs to 11 residues. CDR3 bases: TGTGCCAGCAGCTTCAACTATGGCTACACCTTC. This translates into CASSFNYGYTF.

The gene calls are TRBV27 and TRBJ2-5; D may be TRBD2 (6 bases). Between the trimmed V and J ends, which lost 0 bases and 4 bases, there was a span of 12 bases. Germline loops: CDR1 MNHEY, CDR2 SMNVEV (reference sequence). This CDR3 is built from 15 residues. Written as DNA, the CDR3 is TGTGCCAGCAGTTTATCGGGGGGACTGAGAGAGACCCAGTACTTC. Amino acids: CASSLSGGLRETQYF.

This clonotype was observed at least ten times. V gene TRBV5-1 combines with J gene TRBJ1-4, with D hard to call. CDR1 is SGHRS, CDR2 YFSETQ, per germline. V shed 0 bases and J shed 7 bases, with 7 bases lying between them. The CDR3 length is 13 residues. The CDR3 DNA follows: TGCGCCAGCAGCTTGGGAGGCAGTGAAAAACTGTTTTTT. Translating gives CASSLGGSEKLFF.

The table lists this clonotype with many counts. The CDR3, as DNA: TGTGCCTGGAGTGTAGGCCACAATGGCTACACCTTC. Its protein product is CAWSVGHNGYTF. This chain joins TRBV30 and TRBJ1-2, with D hard to call. Looked up from germline, CDR1 is GTSNPN and CDR2 is SVGIG (reference sequence). The CDR3 runs to 12 residues. The V end lost 0 bases, the J end lost 6 bases, and 8 bases lay between the germline ends.

There are many counts of this clonotype. V gene TRBV29-1 combines with J gene TRBJ1-1; perhaps TRBD1 as D (5 bases). The length of the CDR3 is 14 residues. Germline-derived CDR1 and CDR2 are SQVTM and ANQGSEA. Trimming took off 7 bases at V and 1 base at J, with 16 bases between the two ends. The CDR3 DNA sequence: TGCAGCGGGGGCGAATTAGCGCCGAACACTGAAGCTTTCTTT. It specifies CSGGELAPNTEAFF.

This clonotype was observed a few times. The gene calls are TRBV24-1 and TRBJ2-1; 12 bases match TRBD1. Germline V CDR1 and CDR2: KGHDR, SFDVKD. V was pared by 3 bases and J by 4 bases, with 6 bases of the junction left unmatched. The CDR3 loop spans 17 amino acids. The CDR3 protein is CATSDAGTGGDYNEQFF. CDR3 DNA: TGTGCCACCAGTGATGCCGGGACAGGGGGCGATTACAATGAGCAGTTCTTC.

There are many counts of this clonotype. The chain couples TRBV6-1 to TRBJ1-2; 10 bases agree with TRBD1. This CDR3 comprises 15 residues. J lost 7 bases, V lost 7 bases, and 12 bases had no gene match. Germline V lookup: CDR1 MNHNS, CDR2 SASEGT. The CDR3, as DNA: TGTGCCAGCACCCGGACAGGGGGAATTGTACGTGGCTACACCTTC. The encoded protein is CASTRTGGIVRGYTF.

This chain links TRBV6-2 or TRBV6-3 with TRBJ2-1, with D maybe TRBD2 (5 bases). V lost 2 bases, J lost 0 bases, and 11 bases lay in between. The CDR3 is 16 amino acids. Germline CDR1 is MNHEY and CDR2 is SVGEGT. CDR3 coding DNA: TGTGCCAGCAGTTACCGGACTCCCAACTCCTACAATGAGCAGTTCTTC. It is translated as CASSYRTPNSYNEQFF.

This clonotype was seen ten or more times. The chain is built from TRBV10-3 and TRBJ1-1; TRBD1 might be the D (5 bases). Germline V gives CDR1 ENHRY, CDR2 SYGVKD. Deletions cut 5 bases from V and 4 bases from J, with 20 bases between. This CDR3 contains 16 residues. The chain's CDR3 is CAISSRSVGRGTEAFF. The CDR3 DNA follows: TGTGCCATCAGTTCCCGTAGTGTAGGAAGGGGCACTGAAGCTTTCTTT.

This clonotype was observed many times. The chain employs TRBV7-2 and TRBJ1-5, with 8 bases fitting TRBD1. The germline gives CDR1 SGHTA, CDR2 FQGNSA. V gave up 3 bases and J gave up 7 bases; unmatched junction bases: 8. The CDR3 totals 15 residues. CDR3 amino acids: CASSFSPGGMQPQHF. CDR3 nucleotides: TGTGCCAGCAGCTTCTCGCCAGGGGGCATGCAGCCCCAGCATTTT.

The sample holds many counts of this clonotype. The chain employs TRBV28 and TRBJ2-5; tentative D call: TRBD2 (5 bases). Deletions cut 6 bases from V and 1 base from J, with 18 bases between. Germline V gene data show CDR1 as MDHEN and CDR2 as SYDVKM. This CDR3 spans 16 amino acids. CDR3 sequence (DNA): TGTGCCAGCAGCTCGCCGGGGAAGCGACTCCAAGAGACCCAGTACTTC. It encodes CASSSPGKRLQETQYF.

Worth noting for this clonotype: This may stem from a read error, because a much larger clone lies one nucleotide away. The chain employs TRBV6-5 and TRBJ2-5; perhaps TRBD1 as D (5 bases). V was cut by 4 bases and J by 1 base, with 16 bases left in between. Germline CDR1 and CDR2: MNHEY and SVGAGI. This CDR3 is built from 16 residues. CDR3 nucleotide sequence: TGTGCCAGCAGTTCCTCTCCTCGACAGCCCCAAGAGACCCAGTACTTC. Translated: CASSSSPRQPQETQYF.

The table lists this clonotype with a few counts. The rearrangement uses TRBV20-1 and TRBJ2-5, with TRBD1 identical over 10 bases. The V gene end was trimmed by 3 bases and the J gene end by 5 bases; junction bases not matched to a gene: 3. The CDR3 length is 13 residues. Per germline, CDR1 DFQATT and CDR2 SNEGSKA (reference sequence). The CDR3 loop reads CSASDRGRETQYF. CDR3 nucleotide sequence: TGCAGTGCTAGCGACAGGGGGCGGGAGACCCAGTACTTC.

This clonotype was seen once. This rearrangement joins TRBV28 to TRBJ2-6, with a tentative D call TRBD1 (5 bases). Trimming took 4 bases from V and 4 from J, leaving 11 bases between them. The CDR3 loop spans 15 amino acids. The germline gives CDR1 MDHEN, CDR2 SYDVKM. For the CDR3, the DNA is TGTGCCAGCAGTTCCTCGCGACAGGGGGCCAACGTCCTGACTTTC. Encoded protein: CASSSSRQGANVLTF.